These 31 T cell receptor beta chains were sequenced from one sample in a study of identical twins. TCRdb re-called the 5' RACE reads with MiXCR, one entry per CDR3 protein. Of 500,000 to 600,000 distinct CDR3 sequences detected, about 20% appear once; the ten largest clones hold approximately 0.95%. These data also formed part of another study, on T cells expressing NK-cell markers.

The sample comprised CD4+ T cells sorted from blood. Source of these receptors: a woman aged 18-29 years in good health.

This chain uses TRBV12-3 or TRBV12-4 with TRBJ2-1; D might be TRBD2 (5 bases). The CDR3 is 14 residues long. V lost 7 bases and J lost 0, with 10 bases in between. DNA of the CDR3: TGTGCCAGCACTAAAACTAGCTCCTACAATGAGCAGTTCTTC. This encodes CASTKTSSYNEQFF.

The chain recombines TRBV5-1 with TRBJ1-4; 7 positions agree with TRBD1. Per the germline V gene, CDR1 is SGHRS and CDR2 is YFSETQ. This CDR3 has 15 amino acids. The V and J ends lost 3 bases and 3 bases, in that order; junction bases with no gene match: 5. The CDR3 loop is CASSSQGSPNEKLFF. CDR3 coding DNA: TGCGCCAGCAGCTCACAGGGGTCGCCTAATGAAAAACTGTTTTTT.

Many counts were recorded for this clonotype. This rearrangement joins TRBV6-1 to TRBJ2-3; 11 bases fit TRBD2. CDR1 MNHNS and CDR2 SASEGT come from the germline V gene. The CDR3 covers 15 residues. After removal of 5 bases from V and 3 bases from J, the junction contained 4 bases not matched to a gene. This CDR3 is CASSRTSGRTDTQYF. The CDR3 bases are TGTGCCAGCAGTCGTACTAGCGGGAGAACAGATACGCAGTATTTT.

The rearrangement links TRBV12-3 or TRBV12-4 to TRBJ2-2, with 8 bases fitting TRBD1. This CDR3 spans 16 amino acids. With V trimmed by 6 bases and J by 0 bases, 6 bases remained unmatched. The CDR3 region is CASSRTGGPNTGELFF. The CDR3 DNA reads as TGTGCCAGCAGCCGAACAGGGGGTCCGAACACCGGGGAGCTGTTTTTT.

This clonotype has only a few counts. The chain links TRBV5-1 to TRBJ2-2; 7 bases are a match to TRBD2. Germline V gene lookup returns CDR1 SGHRS and CDR2 YFSETQ. The CDR3 totals 13 residues. V lost 6 bases and J lost 3; bases outside the gene matches: 2. This CDR3 reads CASNRGDTGELFF. The CDR3 coding sequence is TGCGCCAGCAACCGGGGGGACACCGGGGAGCTGTTTTTT. Together with reference TRBV5-1 and TRBJ2-2, the CDR3 gives the full variable domain: KAGVTQTPRYLIKTRGQQVTLSCSPISGHRSVSWYQQTPGQGLQFLFEYFSETQRNKGNFPGRFSGRQFSNSRSEMNVSTLELGDSALYLCASNRGDTGELFFGEGSRLTVL.

This clonotype appeared once. V and J are TRBV29-1 and TRBJ2-5, with 8 bases identical to TRBD2. Trimming took 7 bases from V and 6 from J; bases not matched to a gene: 10. The CDR3 runs to 13 residues. Germline CDR1 SQVTM, CDR2 ANQGSEA. CDR3 nucleotide sequence: TGCAGCGGGGGAAAGCGGGAGTTCAAGACCCAGTACTTC. It specifies CSGGKREFKTQYF. The full variable domain, rest sourced from reference TRBV29-1 and TRBJ2-5, is SAVISQKPSRDICQRGTSLTIQCQVDSQVTMMFWYRQQPGQSLTLIATANQGSEATYESGFVIDKFPISRPNLTFSTLTVSNMSPEDSSIYLCSGGKREFKTQYFGPGTRLLVL.

This chain joins TRBV20-1 and TRBJ2-5; 9 nucleotides line up with TRBD2. CDR1 and CDR2 from the germline V gene are DFQATT and SNEGSKA (reference sequence). This CDR3 region has 20 residues. V shed 0 bases, J shed 4 bases, and the junction held 21 bases outside the gene matches. The CDR3 DNA follows: TGCAGTGCTAGAGAGGCAAGCGGGAGGCTCCTGGGAGGACGATCAGAGACCCAGTACTTC. Amino acid sequence: CSAREASGRLLGGRSETQYF.

The genes are TRBV20-1 and TRBJ2-7, with 9 nucleotides matching TRBD1. The CDR3 consists of 14 residues. CDR1 and CDR2 from the germline V gene are DFQATT and SNEGSKA (reference sequence). The V segment lost 6 bases and the J segment 3 bases; nucleotides outside the gene matches: 9. The CDR3: CSAIPGTGRYEQYF. Here the CDR3 DNA reads TGCAGTGCCATCCCCGGGACAGGGCGCTACGAGCAGTACTTC.

There are a few counts of this clonotype. The chain combines TRBV15 with TRBJ2-5; D not resolved. The CDR3 is 14 residues long. Per germline, CDR1 LNHNV and CDR2 YYDKDF (reference sequence). Trimming removed 0 bases at V and 2 bases at J, with 7 bases between. DNA of the CDR3: TGTGCCACCAGCAGAGACAGCCCGCAAGAGACCCAGTACTTC. This gives the protein CATSRDSPQETQYF.

This clonotype turned up a few times. V gene TRBV7-9 combines with J gene TRBJ2-7; a possible D gene is TRBD1 (5 bases). The V gene lost 3 bases and the J gene lost 4 bases, with 10 bases spanning the gap. The germline CDR1 and CDR2 sequences are SEHNR and FQNEAQ (reference sequence). This CDR3 region has 13 residues. CDR3 nucleotide sequence: TGTGCCAGCAGCTTTTTCGACAGATACGAGCAGTACTTC. Residues: CASSFFDRYEQYF. The complete variable domain, with remaining parts taken from reference TRBV7-9 and TRBJ2-7, reads DTGVSQNPRHKITKRGQNVTFRCDPISEHNRLYWYRQTLGQGPEFLTYFQNEAQLEKSRLLSDRFSAERPKGSFSTLEIQRTEQGDSAMYLCASSFFDRYEQYFGPGTRLTVT.

V usage is TRBV2 and J usage is TRBJ2-1; 7 bases match TRBD2. J lost 12 bases, V lost 8 bases, and 7 bases had no gene match. Germline V CDR1 and CDR2: SNHLY, FYNNEI. This CDR3 is built from 11 residues. The CDR3 DNA sequence: TGTGCCAGCTCCGCGGGAGTTAGGCAGTTCTTC. It is translated as CASSAGVRQFF.

This clonotype has more than one count but fewer than ten. V gene TRBV2 combines with J gene TRBJ2-2; D gene ambiguous. Germline V gives CDR1 SNHLY, CDR2 FYNNEI. The V end was cut by 7 bases, the J end by 1 base, with 10 bases between. The CDR3 loop spans 14 amino acids. Here the CDR3 DNA reads TGTGCCAGCACTAACAACGGGAACACCGGGGAGCTGTTTTTT. As protein: CASTNNGNTGELFF. The whole variable domain, remainder taken from reference TRBV2 and TRBJ2-2, is EPEVTQTPSHQVTQMGQEVILRCVPISNHLYFYWYRQILGQKVEFLVSFYNNEISEKSEIFDDQFSVERPDGSNFTLKIRSTKLEDSAMYFCASTNNGNTGELFFGEGSRLTVL.

The chain links TRBV6-5 to TRBJ2-1, with D perhaps TRBD1 (5 bases). The CDR3 length is 14 residues. The germline CDR1 and CDR2 sequences are MNHEY and SVGAGI. The V and J ends lost 3 bases and 9 bases respectively, with 15 bases between them. Here the CDR3 DNA reads TGTGCCAGCAGTTATAGACAGCACCAGGGTGAGCAGTTCTTC. It is translated as CASSYRQHQGEQFF.

The CDR3 sequence is CASSQEGPSPIQYF. Here the CDR3 DNA reads TGCGCCAGCAGCCAAGAAGGGCCTAGCCCCATTCAGTACTTC. The chain employs TRBV4-3 and TRBJ2-4; D perhaps matches TRBD2 (5 bases). Trimming took 0 bases from V and 9 from J, leaving 12 bases between them. Germline V CDR1 and CDR2: LGHNA, YSLEER. The CDR3 runs 14 residues.

This clonotype was counted a few times. The V gene is TRBV5-1, the J gene TRBJ2-5; no reliable D call. Between the trimmed V and J ends, which lost 0 bases and 0 bases, there was a span of 9 bases. The CDR3 loop spans 15 amino acids. Germline V gene data show CDR1 as SGHRS and CDR2 as YFSETQ. CDR3 nucleotides: TGCGCCAGCAGCTTGGGAGACGCGTACCAAGAGACCCAGTACTTC. The encoded protein is CASSLGDAYQETQYF.

This sequence joins TRBV4-1 and TRBJ1-1, with TRBD1 matching 9 bases. Per the germline V gene, CDR1 is MGHRA and CDR2 is YSYEKL. This CDR3 spans 17 amino acids. Unmatched junction bases numbered 12, after V lost 4 bases and J lost 3 bases. CDR3 nucleotide sequence: TGCGCCAGCAGCCTAAAGGGACAGGGAGAGACGGACACTGAAGCTTTCTTT. It translates to CASSLKGQGETDTEAFF.

V gene TRBV11-2 combines with J gene TRBJ2-7, with 7 bases matching TRBD1. The CDR3 is made up of 14 amino acids. The germline CDR1 and CDR2 sequences are SGHAT and FQNNGV. V lost 6 bases, J lost 1 base, and 6 bases stayed unmatched. The CDR3 sequence: CASRPGQISYEQYF. CDR3 coding DNA: TGTGCCAGCAGGCCGGGACAGATATCCTACGAGCAGTACTTC.

The chain carries TRBV7-8 and TRBJ2-1; D perhaps matches TRBD1 (6 bases). Germline CDR1 SGHVS, CDR2 FQNEAQ. There are 15 residues in the CDR3. Between the trimmed V and J ends, which lost 2 bases and 0 bases, there was a span of 8 bases. CDR3 in amino acids: CASSLMGASYNEQFF. The DNA of the CDR3 is TGTGCCAGCAGCTTAATGGGGGCCTCCTACAATGAGCAGTTCTTC.

Only a few counts were recorded for this clonotype. A much larger clonotype is one base distant, so this may be a read error. This sequence joins TRBV5-5 and TRBJ2-1; TRBD2 aligns across 10 bases. Germline V lookup: CDR1 SGHKS, CDR2 YYEKEE (reference sequence). The J segment lost 1 base and the V segment lost 2 bases, leaving 0 bases of the junction unmatched. This CDR3 spans 15 amino acids. The CDR3 nucleotides are TGTGCCAGCAGCTTTAGCGGGAGGTCCTACAATGAGCAGTTCTTC. This sequence encodes CASSFSGRSYNEQFF.

The V and J genes are TRBV6-1 and TRBJ2-1, with D perhaps TRBD1 (5 bases). The V gene's germline CDR1 is MNHNS and CDR2 SASEGT. The CDR3 consists of 15 residues. V was pared by 7 bases and J by 2 bases, with 15 bases between. The CDR3 loop is CASTPGQTPYNEQFF. The CDR3 nucleotides read TGTGCCAGCACTCCCGGACAAACGCCCTACAATGAGCAGTTCTTC.

The chain employs TRBV7-9 and TRBJ2-7; D gene ambiguous. Germline V lookup: CDR1 SEHNR, CDR2 FQNEAQ (reference sequence). The germline V and J ends were trimmed by 4 bases and 6 bases, with 22 bases remaining between them. The CDR3 covers 16 residues. The DNA of the CDR3 is TGTGCCAGCAGCTGGGCAGGATGGGCAGGCCCATCCGAGCAGTACTTC. This sequence encodes CASSWAGWAGPSEQYF.

The V call is TRBV18, the J call TRBJ1-1; possibly TRBD1 for D (5 bases). V lost 5 bases and J lost 5, with 9 bases in between. Germline V gene data show CDR1 as KGHSH and CDR2 as LQKENI. This CDR3 comprises 12 residues. The CDR3 sequence is CASSIEGTEAFF. Here the CDR3 DNA reads TGTGCCAGCTCAATCGAGGGGACTGAAGCTTTCTTT.

The table lists this clonotype with a few counts. This chain connects TRBV18 to TRBJ2-2, with 7 bases aligning to TRBD1. From germline, CDR1 is KGHSH and CDR2 LQKENI. The CDR3 runs 15 residues. Trimming removed 2 bases from V and 0 bases from J; junction bases left unmatched: 0. The CDR3 here is CASSPGTANTGELFF. In DNA form, the CDR3 reads TGTGCCAGCTCACCAGGGACAGCGAACACCGGGGAGCTGTTTTTT.

V usage is TRBV7-2 and J usage is TRBJ2-3; 11 bases align to TRBD2. The junction had 6 bases not matched to a gene; V was cut back by 5 bases and J by 2 bases. Germline CDR1 and CDR2: SGHTA and FQGNSA. CDR3 length: 16 residues. In DNA, the CDR3 is TGTGCCAGCAGCCTCCTAGCGGGAGGTCCCACAGATACGCAGTATTTT. Translating gives CASSLLAGGPTDTQYF.

The chain combines TRBV11-1 with TRBJ2-5; 9 bases fit TRBD2. The CDR3 length is 13 residues. CDR1 and CDR2 (germline): SGHAT, FQDESV (reference sequence). Trimming removed 8 bases from V and 7 bases from J; junction bases left unmatched: 8. CDR3 amino acids: CASRGLARTTQYF. In nucleotides, the CDR3 is TGTGCCAGCCGGGGACTAGCTCGTACGACCCAGTACTTC.

The chain combines TRBV11-1 with TRBJ2-3; TRBD2 agrees at 10 bases. V lost 1 base to trimming and J lost 2 bases; unmatched junction nucleotides: 9. This CDR3 spans 18 amino acids. CDR1 is SGHAT, CDR2 FQDESV, per germline (reference sequence). The CDR3 reads CASSLGHTSGVSTDTQYF. CDR3 DNA: TGTGCCAGCAGCTTAGGTCACACTAGCGGGGTCTCCACAGATACGCAGTATTTT.

This chain links TRBV27 with TRBJ2-2; the D gene could be TRBD1 or TRBD2 (7 bases each). CDR1 is MNHEY and CDR2 is SMNVEV in the germline V gene (reference sequence). The CDR3 covers 16 residues. Trimming took off 8 bases at V and 6 bases at J, with 22 bases between the two ends. In DNA, the CDR3 is TGTGCCAGCGGTCCCCCGAACAGGGGAGGGGCCGGGGAGCTGTTTTTT. This codes for CASGPPNRGGAGELFF.

This clonotype appeared a few times. The V gene is TRBV7-9, the J gene TRBJ1-1, with a possible D match to TRBD1 (5 bases). CDR3 length: 14 residues. CDR1 is SEHNR, CDR2 FQNEAQ, per germline (reference sequence). Trimming took 5 bases from V and 4 from J, leaving 14 bases between them. The CDR3 DNA follows: TGTGCCAGCAGCGCGCAGGGTGGTTCCACTGAAGCTTTCTTT. The encoded protein is CASSAQGGSTEAFF.

This clonotype has a handful of counts. The chain has TRBV20-1 and TRBJ2-1; 9 nucleotides match TRBD2. This CDR3 comprises 17 residues. The germline gives CDR1 DFQATT, CDR2 SNEGSKA (reference sequence). Germline trimming cut 0 bases from V and 2 bases from J; bases unmatched to any gene: 8. The CDR3 DNA is TGCAGTGCTAGAGATCCGACCGTAGCGGGAGCCTACAATGAGCAGTTCTTC. Its translation is CSARDPTVAGAYNEQFF.

The chain combines TRBV5-1 with TRBJ2-7; 11 bases fit TRBD1. The CDR3 has 16 amino acids. Germline V gene lookup returns CDR1 SGHRS and CDR2 YFSETQ. V was clipped by 2 bases and J by 3 bases; unmatched bases: 7. CDR3 loop: CASSFTTGTGGYEQYF. The CDR3 DNA is TGCGCCAGCAGCTTTACGACCGGGACAGGGGGCTACGAGCAGTACTTC.

J is TRBJ2-3 and V is TRBV4-3; the match to TRBD2 covers 9 bases. V lost 2 bases to trimming and J lost 6 bases; unmatched junction nucleotides: 3. This CDR3 is built from 14 residues. Germline assignment: CDR1 LGHNA and CDR2 YSLEER. CDR3 coding DNA: TGCGCCAGCAGCCAACTAGCGGGAACGGATACGCAGTATTTT. Amino acid sequence: CASSQLAGTDTQYF.